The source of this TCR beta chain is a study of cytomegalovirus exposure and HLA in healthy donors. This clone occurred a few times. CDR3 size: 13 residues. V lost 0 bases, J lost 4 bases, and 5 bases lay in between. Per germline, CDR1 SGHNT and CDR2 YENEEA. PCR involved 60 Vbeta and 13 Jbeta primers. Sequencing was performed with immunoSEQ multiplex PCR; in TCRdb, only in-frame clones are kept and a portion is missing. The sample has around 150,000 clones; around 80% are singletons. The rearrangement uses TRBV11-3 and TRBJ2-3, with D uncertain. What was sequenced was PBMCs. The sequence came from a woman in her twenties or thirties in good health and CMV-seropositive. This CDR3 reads CASSLDAADTQYF. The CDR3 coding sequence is TGTGCCAGCAGCTTAGATGCGGCAGATACGCAGTATTTT.